This T cell receptor (beta chain) was captured in a study of T cell repertoires in cytomegalovirus infection. Whole-study context: It can be stated that public TCR beta signatures indicated CMV infection as well as a matching HLA type.

The sample holds many counts of this clonotype. What it recognizes is unknown. Broader study findings: Accumulated public TCR beta family frequency recognized individuals carrying CMV together with the relevant HLA.

Trimming removed 5 bases at V and 3 bases at J, with 25 bases between. CDR3 length: 18 residues. Germline V gene data show CDR1 as SGHTA and CDR2 as FQGTGA. TCRdb reanalysed the reads using MiXCR and keeps one entry per CDR3 protein. This table holds 500,000 or so distinct CDR3 sequences, 16% found once. The chain is built from TRBV7-3 and TRBJ1-1, with D maybe TRBD1 (6 bases). The sample comprised CD8+ T cells from PBMCs. This clonotype was obtained from a human donor in good health (CMV status not recorded). Some clones in this sample may be carry-over from other donors' samples. The CDR3 DNA reads TGTGCCAGCAGCCCCCGGACAGTGCGGGGTTGGTGGGACACTGAAGCTTTCTTT. As protein: CASSPRTVRGWWDTEAFF.